The TCR beta chain described here comes from a study of monozygotic twins with inflammatory bowel disease. General study results and limits: Telling different T cell subtypes apart from each other was not possible. Inverse Simpson values showed less TCRbeta diversity in IBD patients than in their healthy co-twins.

Researchers used 3500 ng of total RNA for each TCR library. TCRdb re-called the 5' RACE reads and catalogs CDR3 proteins one per entry, DNA excluded. The sample table sets out 110,000 or so distinct CDR3 sequences. Concerning this clonotype: Antigen unknown.

Sequencing input: blood. The receptor's source is a human donor with ulcerative colitis or Crohn's disease, or a healthy co-twin of an affected twin (not recorded which).

The CDR3 is CASSFSGRVNSPLHF. The rearrangement uses TRBV27 and TRBJ1-6. The V gene's germline CDR1 is MNHEY and CDR2 SMNVEV (reference sequence). This CDR3 has 15 residues.